This entry is about one T cell receptor (beta chain). Its recognized antigen is unknown. The input lacks base qualities; no much larger clone sits a single base away. CDR1 and CDR2 were assigned from the germline V gene as MNHEY and SVGAGI. V lost 0 bases and J lost 0 bases; the stretch between them is 6 bases long. The CDR3 measures 15 amino acids from cysteine to phenylalanine. Only the CDR3 part of the read is kept: 45 bases, read in frame from the first base. The receptor library was made with the immunoSEQ multiplex PCR assay. The multiplex PCR relied on a mix of 60 forward primers for TCR Vbeta segments and 13 reverse primers for TCR Jbeta segments. The CDR3 region of rearranged TCR beta genes was amplified from genomic DNA by a multiplex PCR assay. Amplified TCR beta libraries were sequenced as 87-base-pair reads on the Illumina HiSeq System. The original methods were these. Across the 670 or so repertoires, a later analysis counted some 81 million unique TCR beta chains, around 11 million of which were shared by at least two donors. Raw reads were error-corrected and collapsed into unique sequences with a nearest-neighbor algorithm that merged closely related sequences to remove PCR and sequencing errors. V, D and J gene segments were assigned by aligning CDR3 sequences to IMGT reference sequences. Each retained sequence needed at least a six-nucleotide match to both a V gene segment and a J gene segment. A rearrangement was called productive if the CDR3 had no stop codons and remained in frame with V and J, and every other rearrangement was called non-productive. CDR3 was defined by IMGT convention, running from the second conserved V-encoded cysteine to the conserved J-encoded phenylalanine. Sequences without an unambiguous match to a single V gene segment were excluded from the earlier analysis of about 600 of the donors. In an earlier analysis of approximately 610 of the donors, V segments were called functional above 56.7% productive rearrangements and were called segregating when the between-donor standard deviation exceeded 5%. A statistical classification framework was built for diagnosing cytomegalovirus status from the catalog of TCR beta chain sequences. In a later analysis, V and J genes were assigned by comparing TCR nucleotide sequences against IMGT/GENE-DB human TR gene sequences. The TCRdist pipeline was used in a later analysis to assign CDR3 sequences and most-parsimonious VDJ recombination scenarios. In a later analysis, each TCR beta chain was defined by its CDR3 amino acid sequence together with its V-gene family, and reads lacking a unique V-gene family were excluded. As a way to deal with suspected cross-contamination and a sequencing artifact, a later analysis dropped 450 to 600 nucleotide sequences that were highly shared and had low generation probability. In a later analysis, a clonal expansion index was calculated for each public chain from normalized within-repertoire ranks of inferred template counts. Generation probabilities in a later analysis came from a VDJ recombination model fitted to out-of-frame rearrangements, and those results were checked against IGoR. A later analysis scored TCR-TCR, TCR-HLA and TCR-CMV co-occurrence with hypergeometric tests, applying a repertoire-size bias correction to TCR pairs. In a later analysis, false discovery rates were estimated by permuting HLA or CMV assignments 20 times. In a later analysis, co-occurring TCRs were grouped using DBSCAN, and TCRdist sequence similarity was added for clustering within HLA-allele-positive subsets. Repertoires with fewer than 30,000 or more than 120,000 public chains were left out of co-occurrence clustering, as were five repertoires with anomalous nucleotide sharing. The table comes from immuneACCESS by way of TCRdb, which keeps in-frame sequences with V and J called. Part of the clones is missing from these tables; in studies checked, under half for an unresolved V gene and the rest for unknown reasons. The V and J calls and clone size were taken over from that table, and D and trimming were inferred from the DNA. The sample table lists about 180,000 clones, around 80% of them with a count of one. Approximately 1.3% of the sample comes from the top ten.

In total, approximately 700 healthy bone marrow donors made up the cohort. Cohort members were all nominally healthy when sampled, although unrecorded immune exposures were likely present. The donor was CMV seropositive and belonged to the group of 250 to 350 seropositive cohort members. Each donor provided a peripheral blood sample, and peripheral blood mononuclear cells were used for TCR beta sequencing. The Qiagen DNeasy Blood Extraction Kit was used to extract genomic DNA from the blood cell samples. The sample is drawn from a study of cytomegalovirus exposure and HLA in healthy donors (dated by TCRdb to 2016 to 2017). Regarding the study in general: According to an earlier analysis of 587 of the donors, about 179 million T cells yielded roughly 110 million unique TCR beta sequences and less than 300 Gb of sequence data. The study aimed to test whether cataloging public T cell receptors could reveal signatures of past pathogen exposure. Genome-wide SNP genotypes for about 55% of the 666 donors were used in a later genetic analysis, which treated that subset as a discovery cohort. To study patterns of TCR occurrence, a later analysis re-analyzed previously published TCR beta repertoires from around 660 donors and added high-resolution HLA genotyping. Rather than using new phenotypic data, the later analysis identified candidate immune exposures from TCR beta sequences and from how often those sequences occurred across donors. Among the approximately 430 genotyped donors, more than 70% belonged to the genetic ancestry cluster associated with self-reported Caucasian donors. To decide whether each TCR beta V gene segment behaved as functional or pseudogenic, an earlier analysis of fewer than 750 of the donors relied on high-throughput TCR beta sequencing. Every repertoire in the discovery cohort had been generated on one and the same sequencing platform. An early release that covered around 590 HLA-typed donors contained around 300 gigabases of sequencing data and some 87 million unique TCR sequences. Besides the first cohort of hundreds of subjects, a separate validation cohort made up of 120 or so different subjects was used. HLA typing covered class I and class II loci at four-digit resolution. A few DR-DQ haplotypes were treated as single units for association and clustering because of strong linkage in the cohort. The study combined high-throughput TCR immunosequencing, statistical association of individual TCRs with disease status, and machine learning to predict cytomegalovirus infection status. Among about 370 genotyped donors of the cohort, an average of approximately 220,000 unique TCR beta nucleotide sequences was sequenced per donor, of which about 20% were non-productive. Donor age, sex, ethnicity and CMV serostatus were compiled alongside the repertoire data. The study used immunosequencing to profile the T cell repertoires of more than 650 subjects and linked those repertoires to cytomegalovirus serostatus. The number of donors typed differed by locus, with about 620-630 for A, B, C, DRB1 and DQB1, 522 for DQA1, 600 to 610 for DPA1, and roughly 450 for DPB1.

Summary of the overall study and its limitations: Over 15 rarely observed V segments, including chromosome 9 orphons, were excluded from the earlier analysis of some 590 of the donors because counts were too low. Most TCR sequences were observed very rarely across donors, whereas some public TCRs were present in many individuals. According to a later analysis, TCR association rates differed among HLA loci, with DRB1 alleles showing the most associated TCRs and HLA-C alleles showing the fewest. In a later genetic analysis, a missense DCLRE1C variant was associated with V-gene and J-gene trimming of TCR beta chains, and the association was replicated in an independent cohort. The authors suggested that the approach could potentially be generalized to other disease states and immunological phenotypes. In both the original and validation cohorts, the classifier was reported to diagnose cytomegalovirus status with high specificity and sensitivity. Because HLA typing was missing for some donors at each locus, association tests included only the typed subset. Roughly uniform sequencing depth across donors was assumed in presence/absence analyses, although this assumption may not hold. The only immune exposure information available for the cohort was CMV serostatus. According to a later analysis, most CMV-associated TCR beta chains appeared to be HLA-restricted, and the HLA associations seemed to be driven largely by CMV exposure. Correlated functional status among segregating V segments might be attributable to linkage disequilibrium, but an unknown experimental factor could not be ruled out. Compared with the roughly 700-donor mean, donors in an Asian-associated ancestry cluster had fewer N-insertions in productive TCRs, according to a later genetic analysis. Some IMGT-functional V segments, including TRBV6-2 and TRBV6-3, could not be distinguished by the 87-base-pair reads and were therefore excluded. A later analysis found that HLA-associated TCR beta chains were more clonally expanded and had lower generation probabilities than equally common non-associated chains. In this cohort, only TCR beta chains were sequenced, and detectable features were limited by the absence of alpha or paired-chain data. A further reported finding was that TCR beta sequences accurately predicted the HLA-A and HLA-B alleles for most subjects in the first cohort. In vitro tests confirmed that three of the cytomegalovirus-associated TCR beta chains recognize cytomegalovirus antigens. Specific HLA alleles were associated with 15,000 to 20,000 TCR beta sequences at a false discovery rate of 0.05 in a later analysis. Assigning TCR associations to individual alleles was difficult when HLA alleles, especially DR and DQ, strongly co-occurred. In an earlier analysis of fewer than 750 of the donors, most TCR beta V segments were observed in productive rearrangements about 87% or about 30% of the time, broadly matching IMGT annotations. A later analysis reported that several top co-occurrence clusters appeared linked to parvovirus B19, influenza, CMV and Epstein-Barr virus. A total of roughly 160 TCR beta chains were listed by the study as associated with cytomegalovirus. A cluster of highly shared sequence variants was judged likely to be a technical artifact of the sequencing pipeline.

The sequence came from a woman aged 25 to 39 in good health and CMV-seropositive. The rearranged segments are TRBV6-5 and TRBJ1-3; the D gene remains uncertain. Sequencing was carried out using PBMCs. The CDR3 protein sequence reads: CASSYSGVSGNTIYF. DNA sequence: TGTGCCAGCAGTTACTCAGGAGTCTCTGGAAACACCATATATTTT.